These T cell receptor beta chains were read from a single sample in a study of blood T cell repertoires in COVID-19. Clones were sequenced by immunoSEQ multiplex PCR, and TCRdb holds only the in-frame ones, with some missing. There are around 250,000 clones in the sample; roughly 85% occur only once, and 3.4% lies in the top ten. The specimen sequenced was peripheral blood. Source of these receptors: a woman in her late teens or twenties with acute or convalescent COVID-19. Both conserved end residues are part of each CDR3. A D gene is named only where the DNA matches it firmly. Clone size, where shown, is once, few, many, or a class for clones that have expanded.

clone_size j_call v_call d_call cdr3_aa cdr3_nt
many TRBJ2-7 TRBV5-1 TRBD1 CASSLVPDRVKTYEQYF TGCGCCAGCAGCTTGGTCCCCGACAGGGTTAAGACCTACGAGCAGTACTTC
. TRBJ2-3 TRBV24-1 . CATSDWTGGTDTQYF TGTGCCACCAGTGACTGGACAGGAGGGACAGATACGCAGTATTTT
. TRBJ2-7 TRBV4-3 TRBD1 CASSQEGGRGVNEQYF TGCGCCAGCAGCCAAGAAGGGGGCAGGGGAGTGAACGAGCAGTACTTC
. TRBJ2-3 TRBV4-3 TRBD2 CASSQGASSGRTDTQYF TGCGCCAGCAGCCAAGGAGCGTCTAGCGGGAGAACAGATACGCAGTATTTT
. TRBJ1-4 TRBV18 TRBD1 CASSSRTGALGSNEKLFF TGTGCCAGCTCCAGCAGGACAGGGGCACTGGGGTCAAATGAAAAACTGTTTTTT
once TRBJ1-2 TRBV7-6 . CASSSVLGDGYTF TGTGCCAGCAGCTCCGTCTTAGGGGATGGCTACACCTTC
few TRBJ1-1 TRBV15 . CATSRVAGTEAFF TGTGCCACCAGCAGAGTAGCGGGGACTGAAGCTTTCTTT
. TRBJ1-3 TRBV3-1/TRBV3-2 TRBD1 CASSHYRGFGNTIYF TGTGCCAGCAGCCATTACAGGGGGTTTGGAAACACCATATATTTT
few TRBJ1-4 TRBV29-1 TRBD1 CSVELTGDANEKLFF TGCAGCGTTGAGCTAACAGGGGATGCTAATGAAAAACTGTTTTTT
. TRBJ1-1 TRBV10-1 . CASSESRLGQGGTEAFF TGCGCCAGCAGTGAGTCAAGGCTCGGGCAGGGCGGCACTGAAGCTTTCTTT
few TRBJ1-5 TRBV19 TRBD1 CASSRGGRGSYQPQHF TGTGCCAGTAGTAGAGGGGGCAGGGGTTCTTACCAGCCCCAGCATTTT
. TRBJ1-5 TRBV19 TRBD1 CASSIGPGQGTHRLNQPQHF TGTGCCAGTAGTATCGGTCCGGGACAGGGGACACACCGACTCAATCAGCCCCAGCATTTT
. TRBJ2-7 TRBV7-2 TRBD2 CASSLRMKPLAGGEQYF TGTGCCAGCAGCCTACGAATGAAACCCCTAGCGGGAGGCGAGCAGTACTTC
. TRBJ2-2 TRBV2 TRBD2 CASRRLAGTGELFF TGTGCCAGCAGGAGACTAGCGGGAACGGGGGAGCTGTTTTTT
. TRBJ2-7 TRBV19 TRBD1 CASSTPGGSKFYEQYF TGTGCCAGTAGTACCCCAGGGGGCTCTAAATTTTACGAGCAGTACTTC
. TRBJ2-7 TRBV7-8 . CASSLPGYEQYF TGTGCCAGCAGCCTTCCAGGCTACGAGCAGTACTTC
. TRBJ2-5 TRBV6-5 . CASRSASAETQYF TGTGCCAGCAGATCAGCTAGCGCGGAGACCCAGTACTTC
. TRBJ2-1 TRBV16 TRBD1 CASSQRTGGYNEQFF TGTGCCAGCAGTCAAAGGACAGGGGGATACAATGAGCAGTTCTTC
. TRBJ1-3 TRBV28 . CASGRETVHTIYF TGTGCCAGCGGGAGGGAGACAGTACACACCATATATTTT
. TRBJ2-3 TRBV14 TRBD2 CASSPTAGGPTDTQYF TGTGCCAGCAGCCCTACGGCGGGAGGGCCCACAGATACGCAGTATTTT
. TRBJ2-1 TRBV29-1 TRBD2 CSAGLAVNEQFF TGCAGCGCGGGACTAGCAGTCAATGAGCAGTTCTTC
. TRBJ2-1 TRBV19 TRBD2 CATKGRSSGNNEQFF TGTGCCACCAAGGGGAGGTCTAGCGGTAACAATGAGCAGTTCTTC
. TRBJ1-1 TRBV4-2 . CASSRTGSTEAFF TGTGCCAGCAGCCGTACAGGGTCCACTGAAGCTTTCTTT
. TRBJ2-2 TRBV9 . CASSASNTGELFF TGTGCCAGCAGCGCGTCGAACACCGGGGAGCTGTTTTTT
. TRBJ1-5 TRBV18 TRBD1 CASSLGTGDNQPQHF TGTGCCAGCTCACTAGGGACAGGGGACAATCAGCCCCAGCATTTT
. TRBJ2-7 TRBV3-1/TRBV3-2 TRBD2 CASSPSGTDEQYF TGTGCCAGCAGCCCTAGCGGTACCGACGAGCAGTACTTC
. TRBJ2-5 TRBV7-9 TRBD2 CASSPYSGRRETQYF TGTGCCAGCAGCCCCTATAGCGGGAGACGGGAGACCCAGTACTTC
. TRBJ2-1 TRBV15 . CATSRGTFLSANNEQFF TGTGCCACCAGCAGGGGGACATTCCTGTCTGCAAACAATGAGCAGTTCTTC
. TRBJ1-3 TRBV4-3 . CASSQDISGNTIYF TGCGCCAGCAGCCAGGACATCTCTGGAAACACCATATATTTT
. TRBJ2-3 TRBV12-5 . CASGLPTSGGSVSTDTQYF TGTGCTAGTGGTTTGCCGACGTCCGGGGGTAGCGTGAGCACAGATACGCAGTATTTT